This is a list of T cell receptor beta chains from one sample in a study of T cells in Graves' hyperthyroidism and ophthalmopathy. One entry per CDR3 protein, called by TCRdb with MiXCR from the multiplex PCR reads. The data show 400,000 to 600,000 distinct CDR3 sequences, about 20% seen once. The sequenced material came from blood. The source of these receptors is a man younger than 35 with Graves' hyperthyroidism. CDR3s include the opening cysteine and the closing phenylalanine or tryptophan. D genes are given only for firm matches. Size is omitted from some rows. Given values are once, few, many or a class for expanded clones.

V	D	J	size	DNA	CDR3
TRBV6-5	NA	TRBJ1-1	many	TGTGCCAGCAGTTCCAATCCGGTGAACACTGAAGCTTTCTTT	CASSSNPVNTEAFF
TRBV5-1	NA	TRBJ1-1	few	TGCGCCAGCAGCTCTCGGGGCGTGAACACTGAAGCTTCCTTT	CASSSRGVNTEASF
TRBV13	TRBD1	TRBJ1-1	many	TGTGCCAGCAGCCCGCGGACAGGGCGGAACACTGAAGCTTTCTTT	CASSPRTGRNTEAFF
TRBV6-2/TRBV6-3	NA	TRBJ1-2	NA	TGTGCCAGCAGTGATCGGGGCAGTGGCTACACCTTC	CASSDRGSGYTF
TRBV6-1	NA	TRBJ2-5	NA	TGTGCCAGCAGGGAGGGAAGACTGTTCCAAGAGACCCAGTACTTC	CASREGRLFQETQYF
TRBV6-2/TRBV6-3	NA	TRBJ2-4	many	TGTGCCAGCAGTTACCTGGACACGCTAGCCAAAAACATTCAGTACTTC	CASSYLDTLAKNIQYF
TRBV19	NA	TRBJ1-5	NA	TGTGCCAGTAGTATGGGAATGGGCAATCAGCCCCAGCATTTT	CASSMGMGNQPQHF
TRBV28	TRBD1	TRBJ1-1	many	TGTGCCAGCAGTGTAGGGGGCCGCAACACTGAAGCTTTCTTT	CASSVGGRNTEAFF
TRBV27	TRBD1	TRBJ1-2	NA	TGTGCCAGCAGTTTATCTTCGACAGGGGCCCATGGCTACACCTTC	CASSLSSTGAHGYTF
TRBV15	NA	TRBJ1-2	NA	TGTGCCACCAGCAGAGACTTAGGGAGCGGCTACACCTTC	CATSRDLGSGYTF
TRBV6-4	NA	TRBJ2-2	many	TGTGCCAGCAACCCTAGTACAACAGAGCTTAACACCGGGGAGCTGTTTTTT	CASNPSTTELNTGELFF
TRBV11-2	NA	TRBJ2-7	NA	TGTGCCAGCAGCTCCTTTTGGGACGGAAGCTACTACGAGCAGTACTTC	CASSSFWDGSYYEQYF
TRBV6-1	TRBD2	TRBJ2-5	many	TGTGCCAGCAGTGACCCGTGGGGGGGACGGGAGACCCAGTACTTC	CASSDPWGGRETQYF
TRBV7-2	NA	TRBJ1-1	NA	TGTGCCAGCAGCTTAGCGACAGCCGCATACTCTGAAGCTTTCTTT	CASSLATAAYSEAFF
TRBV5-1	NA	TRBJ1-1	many	TGCGCCAGCAGCTTGGGTCACACGTATGACACTGAAGCTTTCTTT	CASSLGHTYDTEAFF
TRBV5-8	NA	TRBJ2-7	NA	TGTGCCAGCAGCTTTCCTACGCAGACGCAGTACTTC	CASSFPTQTQYF
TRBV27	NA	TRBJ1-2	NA	TGTGCCAGCAAAGGCAGCACCTATGGCTACACCTTC	CASKGSTYGYTF
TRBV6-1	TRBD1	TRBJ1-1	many	TGTGCCAGCAGTGTATCAGGGGGGCCCACTGAAGCTTTCTTT	CASSVSGGPTEAFF
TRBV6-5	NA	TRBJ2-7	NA	TGTGCCAGCAGTTCCCAAGGACGGGACACTTGGGACTACGAGCAGTACTTC	CASSSQGRDTWDYEQYF
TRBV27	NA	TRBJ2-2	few	TGTGCCAGCAGTTATCAGGGTAACACCGGGGAGCTGTTTTTT	CASSYQGNTGELFF
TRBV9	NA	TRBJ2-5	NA	TGTACCAGCACCCTAGGGGGGGGGCGTGGAGAGACCCAGTACTTC	CTSTLGGGRGETQYF
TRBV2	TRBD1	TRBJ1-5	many	TGTGCCACCGCGGACAGGGGTCGGCCCCAGCATTTT	CATADRGRPQHF
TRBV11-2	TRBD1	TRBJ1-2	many	TGTGCCAGCAGCTCCGGGACAGGGGTCTCAAACTATGGCTACACCTTC	CASSSGTGVSNYGYTF
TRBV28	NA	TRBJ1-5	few	TGTGCCAGCAGTTTGGGCCCGCCCGTCAATCAGCCCCAGCATTTT	CASSLGPPVNQPQHF
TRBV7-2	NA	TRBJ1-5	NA	TGTGCCAGCAGCTTAGCCTGGGGAGAAAATCAGCCCCAGCATTTT	CASSLAWGENQPQHF
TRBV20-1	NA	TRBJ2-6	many	TGCAGTGCTAGAGACAAGAGCTCTGGGGCCAACGTCCTGACTTTC	CSARDKSSGANVLTF
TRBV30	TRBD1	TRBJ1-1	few	TGTGCCTGGAGCTCGACAGGGGGCCGGAACACTGAAGCTTTCTTT	CAWSSTGGRNTEAFF
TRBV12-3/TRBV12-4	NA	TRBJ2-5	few	TGTGCCAGCACCTTAGGAGGCAGGGTGAACGAGACCCAGTACTTC	CASTLGGRVNETQYF
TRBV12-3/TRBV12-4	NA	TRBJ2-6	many	TGTGCCAGCAGATGGGCCAACGTCCTGACTTTC	CASRWANVLTF
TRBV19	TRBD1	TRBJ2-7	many	TGTGCCAGTAGTACCCACAGACAGGGGGGCGAGCAGTACTTC	CASSTHRQGGEQYF
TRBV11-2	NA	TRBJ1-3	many	TGTGCCAGCAGCTTAGAGGCAGGCCGCTCTGGAAACACCATATATTTT	CASSLEAGRSGNTIYF
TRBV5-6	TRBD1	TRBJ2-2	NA	TGTGCCAGCAGCTGGACAGGAATAAACACCGGGGAGCTGTTTTTT	CASSWTGINTGELFF
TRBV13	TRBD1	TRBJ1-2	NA	TGTGCCAGCAGAGAAACAACCACTACCGGGACAGGGGCCTGGGGCTACACCTTC	CASRETTTTGTGAWGYTF
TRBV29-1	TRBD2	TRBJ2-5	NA	TGCAGCGTGCGGGGGTACCAAGAGACCCAGTACTTC	CSVRGYQETQYF
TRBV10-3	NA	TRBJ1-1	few	TGTGCCATCAGTGAGTCGGCGGGGCCGAACACTGAAGCTTTCTTT	CAISESAGPNTEAFF
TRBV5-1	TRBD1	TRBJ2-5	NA	TGCGCCAGCAGCGGCTGGACAGGGGCGGAGACCCAGTACTTC	CASSGWTGAETQYF
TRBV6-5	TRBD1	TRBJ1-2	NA	TGTGCCAGCAGTTGGCAGGGGGTGGGCGGCTACACCTTC	CASSWQGVGGYTF
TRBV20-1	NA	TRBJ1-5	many	TGCAGTGCTGGTAGCGGAAAAGCCCAGCATTTT	CSAGSGKAQHF
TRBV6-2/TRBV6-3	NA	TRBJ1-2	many	TGTGCCAGCAGCTCCCGGACGGCTAACTATGGCTACACCTTC	CASSSRTANYGYTF
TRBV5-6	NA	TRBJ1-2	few	TGTGCCAGCAGCCCTATCCCCGGGACCAACAACTATGGCTACACCTTC	CASSPIPGTNNYGYTF
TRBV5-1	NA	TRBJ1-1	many	TGCGCCAGCAGCCTGTCGCCAGGCGCCCTACGGAACACTGAAGCTTTCTTT	CASSLSPGALRNTEAFF
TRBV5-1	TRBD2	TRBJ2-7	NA	TGCGCCAGCAGTCATCCCACGCGGGGGTCCTACGAGCAGTACTTC	CASSHPTRGSYEQYF
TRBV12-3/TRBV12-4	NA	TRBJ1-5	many	TGTGCCAGCAGTTTACAGAATAGCAATCAGCCCCAGCATTTT	CASSLQNSNQPQHF
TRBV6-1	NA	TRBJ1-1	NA	TGTGCCAGCAGGCAGGGGATCGAGAGCTCTGAAGCTTTCTTT	CASRQGIESSEAFF
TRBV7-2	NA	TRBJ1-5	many	TGTGCCAGCAGCCCAGACGCGGTTGAAGGACGATCTAGCAATCAGCCCCAGCATTTT	CASSPDAVEGRSSNQPQHF
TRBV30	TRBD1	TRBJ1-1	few	TGTGCCTGGAGTGTCGAGGGGGCAGGAGCTTTCTTT	CAWSVEGAGAFF
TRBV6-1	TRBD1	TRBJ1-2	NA	TGTGCCAGCACCCAAGACAGGGGAGGCTATGGCTACACCTTC	CASTQDRGGYGYTF
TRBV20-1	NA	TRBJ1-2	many	TGCAGTGCTAGAGACGACAGAGTTTTAATTCGCTACACCTTC	CSARDDRVLIRYTF
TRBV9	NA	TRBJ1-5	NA	TGTGCCAGCAGCGTAGGCCCCGGGGGGCCCCAGCATTTT	CASSVGPGGPQHF
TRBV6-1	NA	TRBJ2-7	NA	TGTGCCAGCAGTGAAGACACGGGGACACCTTACGAGCAGTACTTC	CASSEDTGTPYEQYF
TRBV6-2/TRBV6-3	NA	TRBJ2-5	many	TGTGCCAGCAGACAGCCCAAAGAGACCCAGTACTTC	CASRQPKETQYF
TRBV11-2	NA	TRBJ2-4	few	TGTGCCAGCGCGGGGCTTAGTAACATTCAGTACTTC	CASAGLSNIQYF
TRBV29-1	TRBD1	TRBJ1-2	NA	TGCAGCGCCGAGGGTAGGTTTGGGACAGATGGCTACACCTTC	CSAEGRFGTDGYTF
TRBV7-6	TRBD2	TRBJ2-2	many	TGTGCCAGCAGCTTAGCGCAAGGGACTAGGTCCGGGGAGCTGTTTTTT	CASSLAQGTRSGELFF
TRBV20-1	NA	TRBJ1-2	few	TGCAGTGCTAGAGAGAGAGGGCCTCCGTATGGCTACACCTTC	CSARERGPPYGYTF